The 20 T cell receptor beta chains in this list originate from one sample, sequenced in a study of control samples from healthy donors and cancer patients. Profiled with immunoSEQ multiplex PCR; TCRdb holds only in-frame clones, not every one. Of about 35,000 clones in the sample, over 85% were seen once. The sample comprised PBMCs. The receptor set was obtained from a man in his forties with colorectal cancer.

V gene TRBV12-5 combines with J gene TRBJ1-1, with 8 bases that match TRBD1. This CDR3 has 16 amino acids. After removal of 8 bases from V and 5 bases from J, the junction contained 16 bases not matched to a gene. Germline V lookup: CDR1 LGHNT, CDR2 FRNRAP. CDR3 amino acids: CASTRWAGGVRTEAFF. CDR3 nucleotide sequence: TGTGCTAGTACCCGATGGGCAGGGGGCGTGAGGACTGAAGCTTTCTTT.

V gene TRBV6-1 combines with J gene TRBJ2-2; D is uncertain. The CDR3 extends over 14 amino acids. V was pared by 0 bases and J by 5 bases, with 7 bases between. Per germline, CDR1 MNHNS and CDR2 SASEGT. The CDR3 DNA reads TGTGCCAGCAGTGAAGCGGGGTCTACCGGGGAGCTGTTTTTT. Residues: CASSEAGSTGELFF.

This rearrangement joins TRBV11-2 to TRBJ1-1, with D possibly matching TRBD1 (6 bases). The CDR3 loop spans 15 amino acids. V lost 1 base and J lost 6, with 15 bases in between. The germline V gene encodes CDR1 SGHAT and CDR2 FQNNGV. CDR3 amino acids: CASSLVRDRTAEAFF. The CDR3 bases are TGTGCCAGCAGCTTAGTAAGAGACAGGACAGCTGAAGCTTTCTTT. Full variable domain (rest looked up from reference TRBV11-2 and TRBJ1-1): EAGVAQSPRYKIIEKRQSVAFWCNPISGHATLYWYQQILGQGPKLLIQFQNNGVVDDSQLPKDRFSAERLKGVDSTLKIQPAKLEDSAVYLCASSLVRDRTAEAFFGQGTRLTVV.

The V call is TRBV11-3, the J call TRBJ2-7, with D tentatively TRBD1 or TRBD2 (5 bases each). CDR1 and CDR2 (germline): SGHNT, YENEEA. The CDR3 loop spans 13 amino acids. Deletions cut 3 bases from V and 6 bases from J, with 12 bases between. CDR3 sequence (DNA): TGTGCCAGCAGCTTTCGGGGCTCAGGCGAGCAGTACTTC. This gives the protein CASSFRGSGEQYF.

This clone was seen a single time. The rearrangement joins TRBV3-1 (or the pseudogene TRBV3-2) to TRBJ1-1; TRBD1 matches at 7 bases. The CDR3 sequence is 14 residues long. V trimming: 4 bases; J trimming: 6 bases; junction bases outside the gene matches: 8. Germline V gives CDR1 LGHDT, CDR2 YNNKEL (reference sequence). The CDR3 DNA reads TGTGCCAGCAGCCCCCAGGAAGGGGGCTCTGAAGCTTTCTTT. Translating it yields CASSPQEGGSEAFF.

In nucleotides, the CDR3 is TGTGCCAGCAGCCCTAGCCGTAGGTCAGAGGACCACGAGCAGTACTTC. Encoded protein: CASSPSRRSEDHEQYF. The rearrangement links TRBV7-8 to TRBJ2-7; D possibly corresponds to TRBD2 (5 bases). V was trimmed by 5 bases and J by 5 bases, leaving 22 bases between them. The germline V gene encodes CDR1 SGHVS and CDR2 FQNEAQ. The CDR3 consists of 16 residues.

This clone showed up just once. The chain carries TRBV3-1 (or the pseudogene TRBV3-2) and TRBJ2-3, with 7 bases matching TRBD2. Per germline, CDR1 LGHDT and CDR2 YNNKEL (reference sequence). V was pared by 2 bases and J by 4 bases, with 6 bases of the junction left unmatched. The CDR3 contains 15 residues. As DNA, the CDR3 is TGTGCCAGCAGCCAACCGAGCGGGGTTGCAGATACGCAGTATTTT. Translated, it gives CASSQPSGVADTQYF.

The chain joins TRBV6-4 to TRBJ1-6; the D gene is possibly TRBD1 (5 bases). The germline CDR1 and CDR2 sequences are MRHNA and SNTAGT. This CDR3 contains 13 residues. The V and J ends lost 4 bases and 13 bases respectively, with 14 bases between them. CDR3 residues: CASSVQAQGPLHF. CDR3 sequence (DNA): TGTGCCAGCAGTGTACAGGCGCAAGGGCCCCTCCACTTT.

This chain connects TRBV7-8 to TRBJ1-2, with D unclear. The ends were cut back, 5 bases at V and 7 bases at J, with 17 bases in the middle. Germline lookup yields CDR1 SGHVS and CDR2 FQNEAQ. This CDR3 region has 14 residues. This chain's CDR3 is CASSLAGDLGGYTF. DNA of the CDR3: TGTGCCAGCAGCCTCGCTGGGGATCTAGGTGGCTACACCTTC.

This CDR3 is CASSFRQEAFF. DNA for the CDR3: TGTGCCAGCAGCTTTAGGCAGGAAGCTTTCTTT. The chain has TRBV5-6 and TRBJ1-1; D unclear. Trimming took off 2 bases at V and 8 bases at J, with 7 bases between the two ends. CDR3 length: 11 residues. Germline loops: CDR1 SGHDT, CDR2 YYEEEE.

CDR3 loop: CASSLESGVTEAFF. The CDR3 DNA reads as TGTGCCAGCAGCTTAGAATCCGGGGTCACTGAAGCTTTCTTT. The rearrangement uses TRBV7-9 and TRBJ1-1, with unresolved D. Trimming left V 1 base short and J 4 bases short, with 10 bases between. The length of the CDR3 is 14 residues. Germline CDR1 is SEHNR and CDR2 is FQNEAQ (reference sequence).

The rearrangement links TRBV19 to TRBJ2-1; 13 bases map to TRBD2. The CDR3 is made up of 16 amino acids. V was pared by 10 bases and J by 6 bases, with 12 bases of the junction left unmatched. CDR1 is LNHDA, CDR2 SQIVND, per germline (reference sequence). The CDR3 DNA sequence: TGTGCCACCGAAGGGGGCGGACTAGCGGGGGCCAATGAGCAGTTCTTC. This sequence encodes CATEGGGLAGANEQFF. The variable domain in full, with the rest retrieved from reference TRBV19 and TRBJ2-1, is DGGITQSPKYLFRKEGQNVTLSCEQNLNHDAMYWYRQDPGQGLRLIYYSQIVNDFQKGDIAEGYSVSREKKESFPLTVTSAQKNPTAFYLCATEGGGLAGANEQFFGPGTRLTVL.

The J gene is TRBJ1-1, the V gene TRBV9; 7 bases are shared with TRBD1. The V gene's germline CDR1 is SGDLS and CDR2 YYNGEE. This CDR3 comprises 16 residues. V lost 3 bases and J lost 8; bases outside the gene matches: 16. CDR3 amino acids: CASSGPWGGTEREAFF. In nucleotides, the CDR3 is TGTGCCAGCAGCGGGCCGTGGGGAGGGACAGAAAGAGAAGCTTTCTTT. Together with reference TRBV9 and TRBJ1-1, the CDR3 gives the full variable domain: DSGVTQTPKHLITATGQRVTLRCSPRSGDLSVYWYQQSLDQGLQFLIQYYNGEERAKGNILERFSAQQFPDLHSELNLSSLELGDSALYFCASSGPWGGTEREAFFGQGTRLTVV.

The chain is built from TRBV2 and TRBJ2-3, with D perhaps assigned TRBD1 or TRBD2 (5 bases each). The ends were cut back, 0 bases at V and 6 bases at J, with 13 bases in the middle. The CDR3 length is 15 residues. Germline V gene sequence: CDR1 SNHLY, CDR2 FYNNEI. The CDR3 DNA sequence: TGTGCCAGCAGTGAAGCCGGGCTCGGGGCTGATACGCAGTATTTT. Amino acids: CASSEAGLGADTQYF.

This chain uses TRBV6-5 with TRBJ2-7; D is uncertain. Between the trimmed V and J ends, which lost 6 bases and 4 bases, there was a span of 19 bases. The CDR3 extends over 15 amino acids. Looked up from germline, CDR1 is MNHEY and CDR2 is SVGAGI. The CDR3 DNA sequence: TGTGCCAGCAGCAGAAAATCGGCAGTGAGATACGAGCAGTACTTC. Translation gives CASSRKSAVRYEQYF.

The chain links TRBV5-1 to TRBJ1-1; D is ambiguous. The CDR3 loop spans 15 amino acids. Germline lookup yields CDR1 SGHRS and CDR2 YFSETQ. V was trimmed by 0 bases and J by 1 base, leaving 10 bases between them. CDR3 coding DNA: TGCGCCAGCAGCTTGGAGTGGGGATCGAACACTGAAGCTTTCTTT. Residues: CASSLEWGSNTEAFF.

The rearrangement uses TRBV6-1 and TRBJ1-5; 9 nucleotides match TRBD1. Germline loops: CDR1 MNHNS, CDR2 SASEGT. V was clipped by 0 bases and J by 1 base; unmatched bases: 7. CDR3 size: 18 residues. CDR3 amino acids: CASSEAGQGYRSNQPQHF. The CDR3 region has the DNA TGTGCCAGCAGTGAAGCGGGACAGGGATATAGGAGCAATCAGCCCCAGCATTTT.

The V call is TRBV6-6, the J call TRBJ2-5, with D uncertain. Per the germline V gene, CDR1 is MNHNY and CDR2 is SVGAGI (reference sequence). The CDR3 spans 14 residues. The V gene lost 0 bases and the J gene lost 2 bases, with 7 bases spanning the gap. CDR3 in DNA: TGTGCCAGCAGTTACTCCACACAACAAGAGACCCAGTACTTC. Its translation: CASSYSTQQETQYF.

The rearrangement uses TRBV6-2 or TRBV6-3 and TRBJ1-1; D unresolved. This CDR3 has 16 residues. Germline lookup yields CDR1 MNHEY and CDR2 SVGEGT. V lost 5 bases and J lost 0, with 16 bases in between. The CDR3 DNA reads TGTGCCAGCAGTGACCCGCCGCGGGGTATGAACACTGAAGCTTTCTTT. It codes for CASSDPPRGMNTEAFF.

The rearrangement links TRBV5-1 to TRBJ2-5; D is possibly TRBD2 (6 bases). V was pared by 4 bases and J by 5 bases, with 18 bases between. The CDR3 has 15 residues. CDR1 is SGHRS, CDR2 YFSETQ, per germline. CDR3 sequence reads: CASSPAGRDAETQYF. CDR3 nucleotide sequence: TGCGCCAGCAGCCCGGCGGGAAGGGATGCGGAGACCCAGTACTTC.